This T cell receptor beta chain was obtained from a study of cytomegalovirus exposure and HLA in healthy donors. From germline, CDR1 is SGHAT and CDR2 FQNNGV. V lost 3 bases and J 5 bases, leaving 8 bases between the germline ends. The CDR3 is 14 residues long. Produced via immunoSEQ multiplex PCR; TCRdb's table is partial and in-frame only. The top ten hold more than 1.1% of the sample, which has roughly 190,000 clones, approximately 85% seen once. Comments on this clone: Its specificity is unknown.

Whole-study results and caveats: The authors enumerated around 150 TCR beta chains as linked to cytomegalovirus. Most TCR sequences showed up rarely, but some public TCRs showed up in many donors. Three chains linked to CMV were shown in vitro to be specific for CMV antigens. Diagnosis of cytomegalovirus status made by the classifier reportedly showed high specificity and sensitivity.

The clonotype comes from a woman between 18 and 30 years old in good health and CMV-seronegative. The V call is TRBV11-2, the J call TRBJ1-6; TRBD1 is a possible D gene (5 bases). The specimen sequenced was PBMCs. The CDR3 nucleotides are TGTGCCAGCAGCTTGACAGAAAATAATTCACCCCTCCACTTT. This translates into CASSLTENNSPLHF.